One TCR beta chain is described in this entry. TCRdb's copy holds only in-frame clones and misses some; the assay was immunoSEQ multiplex PCR. Of 390,000 or so clones listed, roughly four fifths are singletons. Ages ranged from roughly 18 to 95 years, with residence in around 24 US areas. The ends were cut back, 6 bases at V and 3 bases at J, with 12 bases in the middle. Germline V gene data show CDR1 as MNHEY and CDR2 as SMNVEV (reference sequence). This CDR3 comprises 15 residues. This entry comes from a study of blood T cell repertoires in COVID-19. Study overall: PBMCs, B-cell-depleted T cells, or T cells were the source of the cDNA or gDNA that made up the material.

Sample: PBMCs or T cells enriched from blood (not recorded which). This chain uses TRBV27 with TRBJ1-6, with D perhaps TRBD1 (6 bases). The origin of this receptor is a woman in her 50s who had recovered from COVID-19. The CDR3 bases are TGTGCCAGCAGACCGGACAGCCTCTATAATTCACCCCTCCACTTT. It codes for CASRPDSLYNSPLHF.